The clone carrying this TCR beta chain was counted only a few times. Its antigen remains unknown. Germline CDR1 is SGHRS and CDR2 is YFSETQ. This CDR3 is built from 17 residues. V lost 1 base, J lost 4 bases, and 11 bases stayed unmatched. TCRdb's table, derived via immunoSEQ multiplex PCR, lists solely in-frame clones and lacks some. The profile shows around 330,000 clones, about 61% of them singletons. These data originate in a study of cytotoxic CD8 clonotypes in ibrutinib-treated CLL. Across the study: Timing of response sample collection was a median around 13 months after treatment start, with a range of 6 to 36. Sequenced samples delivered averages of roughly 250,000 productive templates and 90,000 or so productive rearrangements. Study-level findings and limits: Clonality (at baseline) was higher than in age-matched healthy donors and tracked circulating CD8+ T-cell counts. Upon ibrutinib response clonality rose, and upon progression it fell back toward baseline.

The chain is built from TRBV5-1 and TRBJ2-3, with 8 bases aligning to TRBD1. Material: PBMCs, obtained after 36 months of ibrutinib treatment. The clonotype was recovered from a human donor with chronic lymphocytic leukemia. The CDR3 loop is CASSLPRQGTAPDTQYF. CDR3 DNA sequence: TGCGCCAGCAGCTTGCCTAGACAGGGGACTGCCCCAGATACGCAGTATTTT.